The clone carrying this T cell receptor beta chain was seen just once. Germline CDR1 is KGHSH and CDR2 is LQKENI. The CDR3 has 14 residues. The V end lost 1 base, the J end lost 0 bases, and 7 bases lay between the germline ends. This sample is drawn from a study of glioma-infiltrating T cells after dendritic cell vaccination. Looking at the study overall: Monocyte-derived dendritic cells, cultured 7 to 8 days with IL-4 and GM-CSF, were pulsed with autologous tumor lysate. Three intradermal dendritic cell vaccine injections were given every two weeks.

Sequencing was performed with immunoSEQ multiplex PCR; in TCRdb, only in-frame clones are kept and a portion is missing. The repertoire includes over 80,000 clones, 80% to 90% of them detected once, and about 3.2% sits in the top ten. Sequenced here: blood, sampled before dendritic cell vaccination. The V call is TRBV18, the J call TRBJ2-7; possibly TRBD2 for D (6 bases). The sequence came from a human donor with glioblastoma. CDR3 DNA sequence: TGTGCCAGCTCACCACGGGGACTCTCCTACGAGCAGTACTTC. Translation gives CASSPRGLSYEQYF.